This entry lists 20 T cell receptor beta chains sequenced from one sample in a study of blood T cell repertoires in COVID-19. Some clones are missing from TCRdb's copy, which holds only in-frame ones; the method was immunoSEQ multiplex PCR. The sample includes 200,000 or so clones, 80% to 95% of them seen just once. The sequenced material came from peripheral blood. Every receptor here comes from a man aged 55-75 years with COVID-19, enrolled during active disease.

V usage is TRBV24-1 and J usage is TRBJ1-6, with unresolved D. Germline V CDR1 and CDR2: KGHDR, SFDVKD. Trimming removed 5 bases at V and 4 bases at J, with 8 bases between. The CDR3 has 14 residues. The CDR3 coding sequence is TGTGCCACCAGTGCAGGAGGGTATAATTCACCCCTCCACTTT. Amino acid sequence: CATSAGGYNSPLHF.

The chain links TRBV27 to TRBJ2-3; 9 bases agree with TRBD1. In germline, CDR1 is MNHEY, CDR2 SMNVEV (reference sequence). J lost 0 bases, V lost 5 bases, and 3 bases had no gene match. The CDR3 is made up of 15 amino acids. CDR3 amino acids: CASSLGQGSTDTQYF. The CDR3 DNA sequence: TGTGCCAGCAGTCTTGGACAGGGGAGCACAGATACGCAGTATTTT.

The V and J genes are TRBV5-1 and TRBJ1-2; tentatively, D is TRBD1 (6 bases). Trimming pared 0 bases from V and 4 bases from J, leaving 13 bases between. The CDR3 spans 15 residues. The germline gives CDR1 SGHRS, CDR2 YFSETQ. CDR3 residues: CASSLEGHRSYGYTF. The CDR3 DNA sequence: TGCGCCAGCAGCTTGGAGGGACATAGGAGCTATGGCTACACCTTC.

V gene TRBV6-5 combines with J gene TRBJ2-7; TRBD2 matches 7 bases. This CDR3 is built from 15 residues. Germline CDR1 MNHEY, CDR2 SVGAGI. The ends lost 5 bases at V and 5 bases at J; junction bases unmatched: 12. CDR3 protein: CASSPGGAGRNEQYF. In nucleotides, the CDR3 is TGTGCCAGCAGTCCGGGGGGTGCAGGGAGGAACGAGCAGTACTTC.

The V gene is TRBV10-2, the J gene TRBJ1-5; maybe TRBD1 (5 bases). The V end was cut by 6 bases, the J end by 3 bases, with 9 bases between. The CDR3 spans 13 residues. The V gene's germline CDR1 is WSHSY and CDR2 SAAADI. The CDR3 region is CASRTGVNQPQHF. The CDR3 bases are TGCGCCAGCAGAACGGGGGTCAATCAGCCCCAGCATTTT.

For this clone: A junction boundary mismatches the germline segment, possibly from a read error. V usage is TRBV5-1 and J usage is TRBJ2-1; possibly TRBD2 for D (5 bases). The CDR3 length is 15 residues. Germline V CDR1 and CDR2: SGHRS, YFSETQ. The CDR3 spells CASTLAGSSYNEQFF. The CDR3 DNA reads TGCGCCAGCACCTTGGCTGGGAGCTCCTACAATGAGCAGTTCTTC.

This chain uses TRBV12-3 or TRBV12-4 with TRBJ1-1; 7 nucleotides align to TRBD1. The V segment lost 6 bases and the J segment 0 bases; nucleotides outside the gene matches: 1. The CDR3 loop spans 13 amino acids. The CDR3: CASSGQVNTEAFF. The CDR3 nucleotides read TGTGCCAGCAGCGGACAGGTGAACACTGAAGCTTTCTTT.

CDR3 bases: TGTGCCAGCAGCCAAGATCTTTATTTGGGCCTCGAGCAGTACTTC. Amino acid sequence: CASSQDLYLGLEQYF. The rearrangement uses TRBV4-2 and TRBJ2-7; D not certain. Germline-derived CDR1 and CDR2 are LGHNA and YNFKEQ. V gave up 0 bases and J gave up 6 bases, with 15 bases separating them. This CDR3 contains 15 residues.

The V and J genes are TRBV15 and TRBJ1-5; possibly TRBD1 for D (5 bases). CDR1 is LNHNV, CDR2 YYDKDF, per germline (reference sequence). Trimming stripped 0 bases from V and 7 bases from J, with 13 bases between. The CDR3 spans 15 residues. The CDR3, as DNA: TGTGCCACCAGCAGAGAGGGACTTCGGGACCAGCCCCAGCATTTT. Protein sequence: CATSREGLRDQPQHF.

The chain is built from TRBV5-4 and TRBJ2-7, with a possible D match to TRBD2 (7 bases). Per the germline V gene, CDR1 is SGHNT and CDR2 is YYREEE (reference sequence). The CDR3 contains 14 residues. V shed 3 bases and J shed 6 bases, with 16 bases lying between them. The CDR3 nucleotides are TGTGCCAGCAGCTCGGTGTCGGGGGGCACCGAGCAGTACTTC. It translates to CASSSVSGGTEQYF.

This clone was observed a handful of times. At the DNA level, this CDR3 is encoded by other sequences in the same sample as well. The chain joins TRBV3-1 (or the pseudogene TRBV3-2) to TRBJ2-7; D is undetermined. CDR3 length: 11 amino acids. Trimming stripped 6 bases from V and 3 bases from J, with 6 bases between. CDR1 is LGHDT, CDR2 YNNKEL, per germline (reference sequence). This CDR3 reads CASSSLYEQYF. The CDR3, as DNA: TGTGCCAGCAGTTCCCTCTACGAGCAGTACTTC.

This sequence joins TRBV9 and TRBJ2-1; TRBD1 matches 7 bases. Germline trimming cut 3 bases from V and 7 bases from J; bases unmatched to any gene: 13. Germline CDR1 SGDLS, CDR2 YYNGEE. The CDR3 has 16 residues. In DNA, the CDR3 is TGTGCCAGCAGCGCCCCTCCGGCAGGGGGTCAGAATGAGCAGTTCTTC. It encodes CASSAPPAGGQNEQFF.

This clone came up once. V is TRBV18 and J is TRBJ1-2, with D perhaps TRBD1 (6 bases). Between the trimmed V and J ends, which lost 6 bases and 5 bases, there was a span of 16 bases. Germline lookup yields CDR1 KGHSH and CDR2 LQKENI. The CDR3 extends over 14 amino acids. CDR3 bases: TGTGCCAGCTCTCCTCTCCGGACAGAATATGGCTACACCTTC. This gives the protein CASSPLRTEYGYTF.

The chain uses TRBV5-4 and TRBJ1-3; tentatively, D is TRBD1 (6 bases). With 4 bases removed from V and 4 bases from J, the gap between germline ends came to 21 bases. The CDR3 loop spans 17 amino acids. Germline-derived CDR1 and CDR2 are SGHNT and YYREEE (reference sequence). CDR3 loop: CASSLEPGQITGNTIYF. CDR3 coding DNA: TGTGCCAGCAGCCTGGAACCCGGACAGATAACCGGAAACACCATATATTTT.

The chain couples TRBV30 to TRBJ1-1; 7 bases are a match to TRBD1. CDR1 is GTSNPN and CDR2 is SVGIG in the germline V gene (reference sequence). The length of the CDR3 is 15 residues. V dropped 3 bases and J dropped 11; count of bases not matched to a gene: 18. CDR3 residues: CAWRATGQNSVGAFF. Written as DNA, the CDR3 is TGTGCCTGGAGGGCCACGGGACAGAACTCCGTAGGGGCTTTCTTT.

The chain couples TRBV15 to TRBJ1-2; 7 bases are a match to TRBD1. Germline V gene data show CDR1 as LNHNV and CDR2 as YYDKDF (reference sequence). The CDR3 has 16 amino acids. V dropped 0 bases and J dropped 3; count of bases not matched to a gene: 7. In nucleotides, the CDR3 is TGTGCCACCAGCAGAGATAACAGGGGCGCTTACTATGGCTACACCTTC. Its protein is CATSRDNRGAYYGYTF.

The V gene is TRBV5-5, the J gene TRBJ2-2, with 10 bases that match TRBD1. Germline CDR1 is SGHKS and CDR2 is YYEKEE (reference sequence). The CDR3 has 16 amino acids. Unmatched junction bases numbered 7, after V lost 4 bases and J lost 4 bases. The CDR3 here is CASSPAGTGVTGELFF. The CDR3 nucleotides are TGTGCCAGCAGCCCAGCCGGGACAGGGGTCACCGGGGAGCTGTTTTTT.

The chain recombines TRBV20-1 with TRBJ1-1; D gene unclear. This CDR3 region has 11 residues. Trimming pared 2 bases from V and 6 bases from J, leaving 7 bases between. Germline loops: CDR1 DFQATT, CDR2 SNEGSKA (reference sequence). CDR3 bases: TGCAGTGCTAGACCTTTCGCTGAAGCTTTCTTT. It codes for CSARPFAEAFF.

This chain joins TRBV24-1 and TRBJ1-5; 9 positions agree with TRBD1. The germline V gene encodes CDR1 KGHDR and CDR2 SFDVKD. V was clipped by 4 bases and J by 7 bases; unmatched bases: 7. This CDR3 has 15 residues. Written as DNA, the CDR3 is TGTGCCACCAGTGACCCGGGACAGGGCGGGCAGCCCCAGCATTTT. Protein sequence: CATSDPGQGGQPQHF.

The chain carries TRBV27 and TRBJ2-3, with 8 bases matching TRBD1. The V and J ends lost 7 bases and 3 bases, in that order; junction bases with no gene match: 6. Germline lookup yields CDR1 MNHEY and CDR2 SMNVEV (reference sequence). This CDR3 contains 14 residues. Here the CDR3 reads CASTGRGQTDTQYF. Written as DNA, the CDR3 is TGTGCCAGCACGGGCAGGGGGCAGACAGATACGCAGTATTTT.